Following are 10 T cell receptor beta chains from one sample sequenced in a study of cytomegalovirus exposure and HLA in healthy donors. TCRdb's copy holds only in-frame clones and misses some; the assay was immunoSEQ multiplex PCR. The repertoire holds about 56,000 clones, approximately 95% seen once, with around 1.2% in the top ten. Sequenced material: PBMCs. The receptors here all came from a young woman in good health and CMV-seronegative.

The chain is built from TRBV20-1 and TRBJ1-1, with a possible D match to TRBD1 (5 bases). The CDR3 runs 11 residues. With 6 bases removed from V and 3 bases from J, the gap between germline ends came to 8 bases. Germline CDR1 DFQATT, CDR2 SNEGSKA (reference sequence). The CDR3 DNA reads as TGCAGTGCCACACAGGACACTGAAGCTTTCTTT. Encoded protein: CSATQDTEAFF.

This clone was observed once. This chain uses TRBV6-5 with TRBJ2-7, with 10 nucleotides matching TRBD2. The CDR3 runs 16 residues. Germline V gene lookup returns CDR1 MNHEY and CDR2 SVGAGI. Trimming at V came to 4 bases and at J to 3 bases, leaving 9 bases not matched to a gene. CDR3 DNA sequence: TGTGCCAGCAGTTCCCCTAGCGGGAGAGGGTTCTACGAGCAGTACTTC. Its protein is CASSSPSGRGFYEQYF.

The rearrangement uses TRBV5-1 and TRBJ2-3; weak D call: TRBD1 (5 bases). The V gene's germline CDR1 is SGHRS and CDR2 YFSETQ. This CDR3 has 13 amino acids. V was shortened by 3 bases and J by 3 bases, with 8 bases between the two germline ends. The DNA for the CDR3 is TGCGCCAGCAGCTGGGGCGGAACAGATACGCAGTATTTT. Amino acid sequence: CASSWGGTDTQYF. Full variable domain (remainder filled in from reference TRBV5-1 and TRBJ2-3): KAGVTQTPRYLIKTRGQQVTLSCSPISGHRSVSWYQQTPGQGLQFLFEYFSETQRNKGNFPGRFSGRQFSNSRSEMNVSTLELGDSALYLCASSWGGTDTQYFGPGTRLTVL.

The V gene is TRBV7-8, the J gene TRBJ2-2; the D gene is possibly TRBD1 (6 bases). The CDR3 loop spans 14 amino acids. Germline V lookup: CDR1 SGHVS, CDR2 FQNEAQ. The V gene lost 5 bases and the J gene lost 1 base, with 8 bases spanning the gap. The CDR3 sequence: CASSPTGNTGELFF. The CDR3, as DNA: TGTGCCAGCAGCCCGACAGGGAACACCGGGGAGCTGTTTTTT.

This clone came up once. The CDR3 is CASSSQPWGDPNYGYTF. CDR3 DNA sequence: TGTGCCAGCAGTTCCCAACCCTGGGGGGATCCTAACTATGGCTACACCTTC. The J gene is TRBJ1-2, the V gene TRBV27; D might be TRBD1 (5 bases). The CDR3 consists of 17 residues. The V end was cut by 4 bases, the J end by 0 bases, with 18 bases between. Looked up from germline, CDR1 is MNHEY and CDR2 is SMNVEV (reference sequence).

The chain is built from TRBV27 and TRBJ1-2; 7 nucleotides agree with TRBD1. The germline gives CDR1 MNHEY, CDR2 SMNVEV (reference sequence). This CDR3 region has 16 residues. Trimming cost V 3 bases and J 3 bases; bases outside gene matches: 10. The DNA of the CDR3 is TGTGCCAGCAGTTTTTGGGGGCAGGGGGGCGACTATGGCTACACCTTC. It translates to CASSFWGQGGDYGYTF.

The gene calls are TRBV7-2 and TRBJ1-2, with D uncertain. The germline V gene has CDR1 SGHTA and CDR2 FQGNSA. The V end lost 6 bases, the J end lost 4 bases, and 15 bases lay between the germline ends. The CDR3 contains 14 residues. The CDR3 DNA reads as TGTGCCAGCAGTCGACGGGGTCTTGGCTATGGCTACACCTTC. Its translation is CASSRRGLGYGYTF.

The chain recombines TRBV2 with TRBJ2-3, with TRBD2 matching over 15 bases. The V and J ends lost 6 bases and 0 bases, in that order; junction bases with no gene match: 4. The CDR3 is made up of 17 amino acids. CDR1 and CDR2 from the germline V gene are SNHLY and FYNNEI. The CDR3 bases are TGTGCCAGCAGCGGACTAGCGGGAGGGCCCAGCACAGATACGCAGTATTTT. Its translation is CASSGLAGGPSTDTQYF.

The chain employs TRBV7-9 and TRBJ2-7; 9 nucleotides align to TRBD1. CDR3 length: 14 amino acids. The junction had 7 bases not matched to a gene; V was cut back by 5 bases and J by 5 bases. Per germline, CDR1 SEHNR and CDR2 FQNEAQ (reference sequence). CDR3 coding DNA: TGTGCCAGCAGCCAAGGACAGGGGTTCCACGAGCAGTACTTC. Amino acid sequence: CASSQGQGFHEQYF.

The rearrangement uses TRBV7-8 and TRBJ2-4, with TRBD2 identical over 9 bases. This CDR3 has 17 residues. The germline CDR1 and CDR2 sequences are SGHVS and FQNEAQ. V was clipped by 5 bases and J by 0 bases; unmatched bases: 8. CDR3 nucleotide sequence: TGTGCCAGCAGCGCGGGGGGGAGCGTCCTAGCCAAAAACATTCAGTACTTC. Amino acids: CASSAGGSVLAKNIQYF.